These 2 T cell receptor beta chains share one sample of origin, sequenced in a study of blood T cell repertoires in COVID-19. The data were produced by immunoSEQ multiplex PCR, yet TCRdb's version contains in-frame clones alone and is incomplete. This table has approximately 280,000 clones, about nine tenths appearing once. Material for sequencing was peripheral blood. These receptors all stem from a man in his fifties with acute or convalescent COVID-19.

This chain links TRBV19 with TRBJ2-1; the D gene is possibly TRBD2 (6 bases). The CDR3 runs to 14 residues. The germline gives CDR1 LNHDA, CDR2 SQIVND (reference sequence). V was clipped by 3 bases and J by 8 bases, with 14 bases between them. CDR3 sequence (DNA): TGTGCCAGTAGTATTAGGGACGGGGGAGATGAGCAGTTCTTC. This encodes CASSIRDGGDEQFF.

The rearrangement links TRBV10-3 to TRBJ2-7; D not certain. Per germline, CDR1 ENHRY and CDR2 SYGVKD. Trimming removed 4 bases from V and 4 bases from J, with 8 bases in between. The CDR3 loop spans 12 amino acids. CDR3 bases: TGTGCCATCAGTGTTGGCGGATACGAGCAGTACTTC. Amino acids: CAISVGGYEQYF.